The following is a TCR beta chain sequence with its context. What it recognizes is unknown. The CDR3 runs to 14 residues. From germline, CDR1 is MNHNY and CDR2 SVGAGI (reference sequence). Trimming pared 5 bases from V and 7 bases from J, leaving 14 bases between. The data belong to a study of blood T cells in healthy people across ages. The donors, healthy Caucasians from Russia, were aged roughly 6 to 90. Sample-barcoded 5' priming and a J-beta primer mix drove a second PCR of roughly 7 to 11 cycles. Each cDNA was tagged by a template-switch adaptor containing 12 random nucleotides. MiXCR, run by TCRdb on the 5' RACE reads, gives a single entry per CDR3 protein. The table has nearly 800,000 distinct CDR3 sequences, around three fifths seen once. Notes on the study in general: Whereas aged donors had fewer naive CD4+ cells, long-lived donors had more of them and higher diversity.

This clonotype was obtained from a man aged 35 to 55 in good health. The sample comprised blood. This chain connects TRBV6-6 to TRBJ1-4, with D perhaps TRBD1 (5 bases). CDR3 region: CASSPRASGEKLFF. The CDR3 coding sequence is TGTGCCAGCAGTCCCAGGGCCTCCGGTGAAAAACTGTTTTTT.